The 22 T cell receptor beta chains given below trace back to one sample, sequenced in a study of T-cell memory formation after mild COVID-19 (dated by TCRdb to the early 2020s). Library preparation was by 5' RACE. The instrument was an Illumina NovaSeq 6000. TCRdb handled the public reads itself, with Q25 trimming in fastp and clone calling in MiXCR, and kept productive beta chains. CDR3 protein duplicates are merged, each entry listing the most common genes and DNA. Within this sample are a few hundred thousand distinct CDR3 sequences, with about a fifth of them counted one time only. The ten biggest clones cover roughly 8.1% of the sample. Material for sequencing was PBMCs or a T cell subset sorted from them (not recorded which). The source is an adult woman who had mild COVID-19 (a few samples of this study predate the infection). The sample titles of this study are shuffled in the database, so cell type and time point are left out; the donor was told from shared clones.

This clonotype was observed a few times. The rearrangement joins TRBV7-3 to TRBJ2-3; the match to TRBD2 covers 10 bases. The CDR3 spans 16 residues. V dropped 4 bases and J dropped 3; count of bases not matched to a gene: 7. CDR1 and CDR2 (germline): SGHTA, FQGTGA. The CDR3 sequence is CASSSGLAIGTDTQYF. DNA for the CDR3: TGTGCCAGCAGCTCGGGACTAGCGATCGGAACAGATACGCAGTATTTT.

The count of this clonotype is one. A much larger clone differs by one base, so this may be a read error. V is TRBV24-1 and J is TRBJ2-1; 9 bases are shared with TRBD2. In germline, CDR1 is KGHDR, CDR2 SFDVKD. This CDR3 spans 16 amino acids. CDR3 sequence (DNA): TGTGCCACCAGTGATTTGACTAGCGGGCACTACAATGAGCAGTTATTC. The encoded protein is CATSDLTSGHYNEQLF.

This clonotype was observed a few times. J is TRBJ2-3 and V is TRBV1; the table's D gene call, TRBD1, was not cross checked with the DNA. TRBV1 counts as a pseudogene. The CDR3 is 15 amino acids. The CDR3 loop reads CTSSPRGRCTDTQYF. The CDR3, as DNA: TGCACCAGCAGCCCCCGGGGCCGCTGCACAGATACGCAGTATTTT.

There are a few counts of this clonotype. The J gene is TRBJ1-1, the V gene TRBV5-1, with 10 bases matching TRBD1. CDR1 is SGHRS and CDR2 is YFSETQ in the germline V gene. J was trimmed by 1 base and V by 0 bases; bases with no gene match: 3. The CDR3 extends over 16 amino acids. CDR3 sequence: CASSLARTGGNTEAFF. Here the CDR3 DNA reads TGCGCCAGCAGCTTGGCCAGGACAGGGGGGAACACTGAAGCTTTCTTT.

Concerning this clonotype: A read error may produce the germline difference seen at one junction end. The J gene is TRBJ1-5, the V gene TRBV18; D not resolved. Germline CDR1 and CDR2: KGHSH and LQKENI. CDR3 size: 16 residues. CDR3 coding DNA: TGTGCCAGCTCTCCCTCGGCTGGGCAGAGCAATCAGCCACAGCATTTT. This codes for CASSPSAGQSNQPQHF.

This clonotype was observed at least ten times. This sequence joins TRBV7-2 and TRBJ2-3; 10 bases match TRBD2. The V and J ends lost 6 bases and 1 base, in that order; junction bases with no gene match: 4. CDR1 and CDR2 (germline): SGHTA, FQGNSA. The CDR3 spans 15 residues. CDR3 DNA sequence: TGTGCCAGCAGTTCAGCGGGAGGGGGCACAGATACGCAGTATTTT. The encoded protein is CASSSAGGGTDTQYF.

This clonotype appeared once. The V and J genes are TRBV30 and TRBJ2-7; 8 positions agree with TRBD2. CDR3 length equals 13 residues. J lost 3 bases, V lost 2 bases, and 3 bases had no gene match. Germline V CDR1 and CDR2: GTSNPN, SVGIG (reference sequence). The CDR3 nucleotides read TGTGCCTGGAGTCCGGGGACTAGCTACGAGCAGTACTTC. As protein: CAWSPGTSYEQYF. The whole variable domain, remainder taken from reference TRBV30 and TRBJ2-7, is SQTIHQWPATLVQPVGSPLSLECTVEGTSNPNLYWYRQAAGRGLQLLFYSVGIGQISSEVPQNLSASRPQDRQFILSSKKLLLSDSGFYLCAWSPGTSYEQYFGPGTRLTVT.

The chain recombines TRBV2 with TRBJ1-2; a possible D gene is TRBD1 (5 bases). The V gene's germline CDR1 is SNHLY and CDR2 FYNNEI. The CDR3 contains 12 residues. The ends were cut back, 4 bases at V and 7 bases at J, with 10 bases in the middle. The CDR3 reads CASSVRGAGYTF. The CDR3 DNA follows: TGTGCCAGCAGTGTCCGCGGGGCTGGCTACACCTTC.

This chain's CDR3 is CASSYDRGYTEAFF. The CDR3 DNA follows: TGTGCCAGCAGTTACGACAGGGGGTACACTGAAGCTTTCTTT. The chain combines TRBV6-5 with TRBJ1-1; 9 bases agree with TRBD1. The CDR3 loop spans 14 amino acids. Germline assignment: CDR1 MNHEY and CDR2 SVGAGI. J gave up 3 bases and V 2 bases, and 1 base lay outside the gene matches.

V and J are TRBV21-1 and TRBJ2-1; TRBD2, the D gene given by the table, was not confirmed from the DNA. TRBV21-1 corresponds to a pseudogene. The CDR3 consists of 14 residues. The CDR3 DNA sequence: TGTGCCAGCACCCTTAGCGGGGGATACAATGAGCAGTTCTTC. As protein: CASTLSGGYNEQFF.

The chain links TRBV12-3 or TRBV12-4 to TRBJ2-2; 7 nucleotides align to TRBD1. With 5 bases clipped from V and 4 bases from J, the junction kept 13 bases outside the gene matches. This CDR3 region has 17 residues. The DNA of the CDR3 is TGTGCCAGCAGTCGAACGACAGGGAGAATTGGCACCGGGGAGCTGTTTTTT. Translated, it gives CASSRTTGRIGTGELFF.

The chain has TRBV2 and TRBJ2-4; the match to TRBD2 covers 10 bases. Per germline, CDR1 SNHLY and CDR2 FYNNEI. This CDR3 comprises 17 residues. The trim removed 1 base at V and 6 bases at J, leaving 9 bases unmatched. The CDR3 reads CASSEVVVPSGGNIQYF. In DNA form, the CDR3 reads TGTGCCAGCAGTGAAGTAGTTGTTCCTAGCGGGGGAAACATTCAGTACTTC.

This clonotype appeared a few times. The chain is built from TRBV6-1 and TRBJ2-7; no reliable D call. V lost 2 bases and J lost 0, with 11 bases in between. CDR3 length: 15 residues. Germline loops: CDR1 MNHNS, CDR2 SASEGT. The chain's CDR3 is CASSEPGASSYEQYF. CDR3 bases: TGTGCCAGCAGTGAACCGGGTGCCAGCTCCTACGAGCAGTACTTC.

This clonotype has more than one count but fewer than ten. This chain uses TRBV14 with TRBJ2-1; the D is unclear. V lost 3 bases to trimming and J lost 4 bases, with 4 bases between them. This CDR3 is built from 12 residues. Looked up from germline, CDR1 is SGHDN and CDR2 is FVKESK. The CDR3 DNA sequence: TGTGCCAGCAGCCACCGGTACAATGAGCAGTTCTTC. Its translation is CASSHRYNEQFF.

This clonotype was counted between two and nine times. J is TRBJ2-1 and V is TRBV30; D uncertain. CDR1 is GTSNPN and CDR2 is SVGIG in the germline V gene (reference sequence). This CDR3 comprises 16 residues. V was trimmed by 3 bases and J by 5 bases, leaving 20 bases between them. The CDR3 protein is CAWRPRVSLINNEQFF. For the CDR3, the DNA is TGTGCCTGGAGGCCCCGGGTCAGTCTTATTAACAATGAGCAGTTCTTC.

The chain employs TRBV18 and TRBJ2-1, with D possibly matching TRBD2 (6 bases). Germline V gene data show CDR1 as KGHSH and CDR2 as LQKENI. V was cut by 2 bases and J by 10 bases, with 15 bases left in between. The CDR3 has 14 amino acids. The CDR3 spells CASSPTGRREEQFF. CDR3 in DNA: TGTGCCAGCTCACCAACTGGTAGGAGGGAAGAGCAGTTCTTC.

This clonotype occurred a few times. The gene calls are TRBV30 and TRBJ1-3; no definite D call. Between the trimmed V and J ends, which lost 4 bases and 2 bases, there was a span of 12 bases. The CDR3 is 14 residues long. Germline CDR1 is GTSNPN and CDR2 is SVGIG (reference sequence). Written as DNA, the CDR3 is TGTGCCTGGACGTACAGTGGGGCTGGAAACACCATATATTTT. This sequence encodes CAWTYSGAGNTIYF.

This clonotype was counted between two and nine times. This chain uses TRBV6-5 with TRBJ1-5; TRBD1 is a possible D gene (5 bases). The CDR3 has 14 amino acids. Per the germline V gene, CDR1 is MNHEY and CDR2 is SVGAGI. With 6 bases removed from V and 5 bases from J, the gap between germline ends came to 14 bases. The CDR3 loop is CASRTGGLHQPQHF. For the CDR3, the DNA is TGTGCCAGCAGGACCGGGGGATTACATCAGCCCCAGCATTTT.

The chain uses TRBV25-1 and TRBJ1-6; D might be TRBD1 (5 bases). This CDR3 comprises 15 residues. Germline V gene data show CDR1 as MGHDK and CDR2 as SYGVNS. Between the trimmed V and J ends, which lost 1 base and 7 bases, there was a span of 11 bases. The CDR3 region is CASSEWAGQNSPLHF. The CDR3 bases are TGTGCCAGCAGTGAATGGGCAGGGCAGAATTCACCCCTCCACTTT.

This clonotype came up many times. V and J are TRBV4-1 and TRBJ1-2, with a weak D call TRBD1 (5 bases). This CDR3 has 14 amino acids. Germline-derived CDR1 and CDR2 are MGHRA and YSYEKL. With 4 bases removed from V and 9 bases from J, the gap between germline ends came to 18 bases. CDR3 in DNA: TGCGCCAGCAGCCCGGGGCCGGCGACTGGGAGCTACACCTTC. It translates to CASSPGPATGSYTF.

For the CDR3, the DNA is TGTGCCAGCAGTCGGGCCGTGAGGACAGGGAGCTCTGGAAACACCATATATTTT. It encodes CASSRAVRTGSSGNTIYF. This chain connects TRBV5-4 to TRBJ1-3; 8 nucleotides match TRBD1. Trimming took 5 bases from V and 0 from J; bases not matched to a gene: 13. Per the germline V gene, CDR1 is SGHNT and CDR2 is YYREEE (reference sequence). This CDR3 comprises 18 residues.

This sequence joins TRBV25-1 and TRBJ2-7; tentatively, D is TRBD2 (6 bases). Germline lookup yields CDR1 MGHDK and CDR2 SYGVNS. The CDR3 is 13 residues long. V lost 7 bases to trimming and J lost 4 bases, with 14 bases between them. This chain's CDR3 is CASTKPGLYEQYF. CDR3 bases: TGTGCCAGCACTAAACCGGGACTTTACGAGCAGTACTTC.